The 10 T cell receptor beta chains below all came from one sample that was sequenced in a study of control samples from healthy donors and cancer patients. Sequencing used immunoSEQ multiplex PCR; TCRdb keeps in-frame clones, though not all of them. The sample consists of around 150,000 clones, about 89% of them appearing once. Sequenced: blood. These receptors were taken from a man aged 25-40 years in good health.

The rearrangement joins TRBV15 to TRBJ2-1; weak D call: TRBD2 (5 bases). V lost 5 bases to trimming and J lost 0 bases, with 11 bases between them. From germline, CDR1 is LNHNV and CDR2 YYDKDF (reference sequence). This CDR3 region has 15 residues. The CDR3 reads CATSGSGSSYNEQFF. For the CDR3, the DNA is TGTGCCACCAGCGGCAGTGGGAGCTCCTACAATGAGCAGTTCTTC.

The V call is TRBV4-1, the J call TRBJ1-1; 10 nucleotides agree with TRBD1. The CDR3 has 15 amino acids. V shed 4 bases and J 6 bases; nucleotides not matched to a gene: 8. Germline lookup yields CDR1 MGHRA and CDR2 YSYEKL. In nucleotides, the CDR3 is TGCGCCAGCAGCCCGGGACAGGGGAAGTATCCTGAAGCTTTCTTT. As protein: CASSPGQGKYPEAFF.

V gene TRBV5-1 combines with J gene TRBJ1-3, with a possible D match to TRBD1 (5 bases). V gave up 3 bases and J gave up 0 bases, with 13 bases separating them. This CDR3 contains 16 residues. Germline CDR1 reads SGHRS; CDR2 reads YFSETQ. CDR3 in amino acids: CASSYSGPSSGNTIYF. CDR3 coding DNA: TGCGCCAGCAGCTACTCGGGACCGAGCTCTGGAAACACCATATATTTT. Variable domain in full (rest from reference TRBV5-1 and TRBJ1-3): KAGVTQTPRYLIKTRGQQVTLSCSPISGHRSVSWYQQTPGQGLQFLFEYFSETQRNKGNFPGRFSGRQFSNSRSEMNVSTLELGDSALYLCASSYSGPSSGNTIYFGEGSWLTVV.

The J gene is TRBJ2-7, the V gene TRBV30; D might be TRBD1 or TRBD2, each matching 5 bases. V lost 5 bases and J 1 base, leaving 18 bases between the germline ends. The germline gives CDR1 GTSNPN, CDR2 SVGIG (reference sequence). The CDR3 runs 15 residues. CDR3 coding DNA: TGTGCCTGGGGCCCGGGAAGGGGATATTCCTACGAGCAGTACTTC. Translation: CAWGPGRGYSYEQYF.

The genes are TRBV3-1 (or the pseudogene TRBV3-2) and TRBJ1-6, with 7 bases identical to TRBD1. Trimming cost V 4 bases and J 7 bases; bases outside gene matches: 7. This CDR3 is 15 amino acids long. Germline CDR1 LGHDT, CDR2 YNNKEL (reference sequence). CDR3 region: CASSPPGTVNSPLHF. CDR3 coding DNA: TGTGCCAGCAGCCCACCCGGGACAGTAAATTCACCCCTCCACTTT.

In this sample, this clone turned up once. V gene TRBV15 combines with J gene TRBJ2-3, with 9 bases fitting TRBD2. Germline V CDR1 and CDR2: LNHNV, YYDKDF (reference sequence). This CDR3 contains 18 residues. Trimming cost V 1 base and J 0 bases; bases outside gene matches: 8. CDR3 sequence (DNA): TGTGCCACCAGCAGAGGGCTAGCGGGGCCGGTAAGCACAGATACGCAGTATTTT. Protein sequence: CATSRGLAGPVSTDTQYF.

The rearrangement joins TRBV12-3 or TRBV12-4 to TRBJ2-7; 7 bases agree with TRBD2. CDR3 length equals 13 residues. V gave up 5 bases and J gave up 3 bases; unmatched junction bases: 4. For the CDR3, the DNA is TGTGCCAGCAGTCGCAGGGAGGGCTACGAGCAGTACTTC. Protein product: CASSRREGYEQYF.

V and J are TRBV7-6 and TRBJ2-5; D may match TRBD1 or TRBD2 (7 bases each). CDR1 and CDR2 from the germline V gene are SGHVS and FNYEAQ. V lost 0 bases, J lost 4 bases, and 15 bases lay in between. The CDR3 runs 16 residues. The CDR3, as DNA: TGTGCCAGCAGCTTAGCATCAGGGGGGGGTGTAGAGACCCAGTACTTC. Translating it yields CASSLASGGGVETQYF.

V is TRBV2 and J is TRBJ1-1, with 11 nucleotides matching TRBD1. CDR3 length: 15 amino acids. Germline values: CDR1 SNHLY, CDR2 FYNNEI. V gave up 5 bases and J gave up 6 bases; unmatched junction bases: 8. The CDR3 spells CASSLPGQGGPEAFF. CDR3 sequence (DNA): TGTGCCAGCAGTTTGCCGGGACAGGGGGGTCCTGAAGCTTTCTTT.

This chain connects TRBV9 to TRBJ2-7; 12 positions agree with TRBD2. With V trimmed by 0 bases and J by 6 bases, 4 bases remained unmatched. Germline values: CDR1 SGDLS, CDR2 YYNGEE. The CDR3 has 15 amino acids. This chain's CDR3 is CASSVASGGAIEQYF. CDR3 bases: TGTGCCAGCAGCGTAGCTAGCGGGGGGGCCATCGAGCAGTACTTC.